This TCR beta chain was sequenced in a study of cytomegalovirus exposure and HLA in healthy donors. PCR employed 60 Vbeta and 13 Jbeta primers. Clones were sequenced by immunoSEQ multiplex PCR, and TCRdb holds only the in-frame ones, with some missing. The sample holds some 130,000 clones, roughly 60% seen once. CDR3 length: 14 residues. Trimming cost V 5 bases and J 3 bases, with 14 bases left between them. The germline gives CDR1 SGHTA, CDR2 FQGNSA. The chain is built from TRBV7-2 and TRBJ2-7; a possible D gene is TRBD1 (5 bases). The sequencing input was PBMCs. The sequence was collected from a woman aged 40-49 years in good health and CMV-seronegative. The CDR3 nucleotides are TGTGCCAGCAGCCTAAATTACCAGGGCTACGAGCAGTACTTC. It specifies CASSLNYQGYEQYF.